This passage covers 21 T cell receptor beta chains from one sample sequenced in a study of OX40 agonist ivuxolimab in advanced cancers. The method was immunoSEQ multiplex PCR; TCRdb's version includes in-frame clones alone and lacks a portion of them. This table holds under 85,000 clones, around 86% found once. The specimen comprised CD4+ or CD8+ T cells sorted from blood, sampled in a trial of the OX40 agonist ivuxolimab. Receptors originate from an adult with an advanced solid tumor such as melanoma, head and neck, liver or kidney cancer.

The chain joins TRBV4-2 to TRBJ2-6, with a tentative D call TRBD1 (6 bases). The V end lost 5 bases, the J end lost 0 bases, and 14 bases lay between the germline ends. This CDR3 spans 17 amino acids. The germline gives CDR1 LGHNA, CDR2 YNFKEQ. The CDR3 protein is CASSSDRGGSGANVLTF. CDR3 nucleotides: TGTGCCAGCAGCTCGGACAGAGGAGGCTCTGGGGCCAACGTCCTGACTTTC.

This clone was counted only a few times. The J gene is TRBJ1-1, the V gene TRBV28, with D possibly being TRBD1 (5 bases). Germline-derived CDR1 and CDR2 are MDHEN and SYDVKM. The CDR3 is made up of 13 amino acids. Trimming stripped 6 bases from V and 4 bases from J, with 12 bases between. This chain's CDR3 is CASRRDGGTEAFF. CDR3 in DNA: TGTGCCAGCAGAAGGGACGGCGGCACTGAAGCTTTCTTT.

The V and J genes are TRBV6-6 and TRBJ2-7; unclear D gene. CDR1 and CDR2 (germline): MNHNY, SVGAGI (reference sequence). The CDR3 runs to 12 residues. V was trimmed by 6 bases and J by 0 bases, leaving 6 bases between them. The CDR3 loop is CASRSSSYEQYF. CDR3 in DNA: TGTGCCAGCAGGTCGAGCTCCTACGAGCAGTACTTC.

CDR3 residues: CASSFEGADTEAFF. In DNA form, the CDR3 reads TGTGCCAGCAGTTTCGAGGGGGCGGACACTGAAGCTTTCTTT. This sequence joins TRBV7-8 and TRBJ1-1; TRBD1 matches at 7 bases. Germline V CDR1 and CDR2: SGHVS, FQNEAQ. Trimming cost V 6 bases and J 3 bases; bases outside gene matches: 7. The CDR3 has 14 amino acids.

This chain connects TRBV28 to TRBJ2-4; 7 bases fit TRBD1. There are 17 residues in the CDR3. V shed 5 bases and J 4 bases; nucleotides not matched to a gene: 14. Germline values: CDR1 MDHEN, CDR2 SYDVKM. The CDR3: CASSARGLAGMKNIQYF. The CDR3, as DNA: TGTGCCAGCAGTGCCAGGGGGTTGGCGGGTATGAAAAACATTCAGTACTTC.

This chain uses TRBV7-3 with TRBJ1-2, with a possible D match to TRBD1 (6 bases). Trimming cost V 6 bases and J 10 bases, with 18 bases left between them. The CDR3 has 13 residues. Germline-derived CDR1 and CDR2 are SGHTA and FQGTGA. This CDR3 reads CASSRDGRGTYTF. The CDR3 DNA follows: TGTGCCAGCAGTCGAGACGGCAGGGGCACCTACACCTTC.

The genes are TRBV7-9 and TRBJ2-1; TRBD2 matches 8 bases. Trimming cost V 0 bases and J 0 bases; bases outside gene matches: 4. CDR1 SEHNR and CDR2 FQNEAQ come from the germline V gene (reference sequence). The CDR3 totals 17 residues. The DNA for the CDR3 is TGTGCCAGCAGCTTAGCTAGCGGGAAGTCCTCCTACAATGAGCAGTTCTTC. This gives the protein CASSLASGKSSYNEQFF.

The chain joins TRBV7-2 to TRBJ2-3; D unclear. This CDR3 has 12 amino acids. Trimming shortened V by 2 bases and J by 6 bases, and 6 bases separated the two germline ends. CDR1 is SGHTA and CDR2 is FQGNSA in the germline V gene. CDR3 protein: CASSLFRDTQYF. The CDR3 region has the DNA TGTGCCAGCAGCTTATTCAGGGATACGCAGTATTTT.

This clone appeared a single time. V gene TRBV18 combines with J gene TRBJ2-5; D is perhaps TRBD1 or TRBD2 (5 bases each). CDR3 size: 17 residues. Germline V gene sequence: CDR1 KGHSH, CDR2 LQKENI. V lost 5 bases, J lost 5 bases, and 24 bases lay in between. The DNA for the CDR3 is TGTGCCAGCTCAGCGCGCCGGGACGTTGGGCGAGGCGAGACCCAGTACTTC. Protein product: CASSARRDVGRGETQYF.

The V call is TRBV28, the J call TRBJ2-7; a possible D gene is TRBD1 (6 bases). CDR1 is MDHEN and CDR2 is SYDVKM in the germline V gene. CDR3 length: 15 residues. The V and J ends lost 5 bases and 0 bases respectively, with 14 bases between them. CDR3 DNA sequence: TGTGCCAGCAGTAGCCAGGGGCCCCCCTCCTACGAGCAGTACTTC. As protein: CASSSQGPPSYEQYF.

The chain joins TRBV5-1 to TRBJ2-7; D gene unclear. Trimming left V 0 bases short and J 4 bases short, with 11 bases between. The CDR3 has 14 residues. Germline V CDR1 and CDR2: SGHRS, YFSETQ. CDR3 DNA: TGCGCCAGCAGCTTGGAGTTCGGGCAGTACGAGCAGTACTTC. Amino acid sequence: CASSLEFGQYEQYF.

The gene calls are TRBV11-2 and TRBJ1-1; D is unresolved. The CDR3 is 15 amino acids. Trimming pared 2 bases from V and 3 bases from J, leaving 13 bases between. Germline V CDR1 and CDR2: SGHAT, FQNNGV. This chain's CDR3 is CASSLQSFRDTEAFF. The CDR3 DNA reads TGTGCCAGCAGCTTACAGTCTTTTCGGGACACTGAAGCTTTCTTT.

The V call is TRBV28, the J call TRBJ2-7, with 9 bases matching TRBD1. The V and J ends lost 4 bases and 5 bases, in that order; junction bases with no gene match: 9. Per the germline V gene, CDR1 is MDHEN and CDR2 is SYDVKM. The CDR3 runs 15 residues. The CDR3 DNA follows: TGTGCCAGCAGTTCTCCCGGGACAGGGAATAACGAGCAGTACTTC. Its protein product is CASSSPGTGNNEQYF.

The CDR3 bases are TGTGCCTGGAGGGGGGGGACCATTCGTGGCTATGGCTACACCTTC. Its translation: CAWRGGTIRGYGYTF. The chain is built from TRBV30 and TRBJ1-2; D possibly corresponds to TRBD1 (5 bases). The V end lost 3 bases, the J end lost 4 bases, and 18 bases lay between the germline ends. The germline V gene encodes CDR1 GTSNPN and CDR2 SVGIG (reference sequence). CDR3 size: 15 residues. The variable domain in full, with the rest retrieved from reference TRBV30 and TRBJ1-2, is SQTIHQWPATLVQPVGSPLSLECTVEGTSNPNLYWYRQAAGRGLQLLFYSVGIGQISSEVPQNLSASRPQDRQFILSSKKLLLSDSGFYLCAWRGGTIRGYGYTFGSGTRLTVV.

V is TRBV14 and J is TRBJ2-3, with a possible D match to TRBD1 (5 bases). V was trimmed by 4 bases and J by 1 base, leaving 12 bases between them. The CDR3 extends over 15 amino acids. The germline V gene encodes CDR1 SGHDN and CDR2 FVKESK. The CDR3 DNA reads TGTGCCAGCAGCCTTACCAGACAGCGCACAGATACGCAGTATTTT. The encoded protein is CASSLTRQRTDTQYF.

J is TRBJ1-3 and V is TRBV9; D remains unclear. Trimming left V 4 bases short and J 4 bases short, with 21 bases between. Germline V CDR1 and CDR2: SGDLS, YYNGEE. CDR3 length: 17 amino acids. The CDR3 DNA sequence: TGTGCCAGCAGCCCCCGCCCCGACGGTAAATGGGGAAACACCATATATTTT. Translated: CASSPRPDGKWGNTIYF.

The chain employs TRBV5-4 and TRBJ2-1; perhaps TRBD1 as D (8 bases). V lost 1 base, J lost 1 base, and 12 bases lay in between. Germline V lookup: CDR1 SGHNT, CDR2 YYREEE (reference sequence). The CDR3 consists of 16 residues. DNA for the CDR3: TGTGCCAGCAGCTTGAAACAGGGGGGGTCCTACAATGAGCAGTTCTTC. Amino acid sequence: CASSLKQGGSYNEQFF. Full variable domain (outside the CDR3, taken from reference TRBV5-4 and TRBJ2-1): ETGVTQSPTHLIKTRGQQVTLRCSSQSGHNTVSWYQQALGQGPQFIFQYYREEENGRGNFPPRFSGLQFPNYSSELNVNALELDDSALYLCASSLKQGGSYNEQFFGPGTRLTVL.

V usage is TRBV11-3 and J usage is TRBJ2-2; weak D call: TRBD2 (5 bases). The V end lost 2 bases, the J end lost 6 bases, and 13 bases lay between the germline ends. Germline CDR1 SGHNT, CDR2 YENEEA. The CDR3 loop spans 15 amino acids. DNA for the CDR3: TGTGCCAGCAGCTTAAAAGAGAGGGTACCCGGGGAGCTGTTTTTT. Its protein product is CASSLKERVPGELFF.

CDR3 in DNA: TGTGCCATCAGTGGACAGGGTTATGGCTACACCTTC. It codes for CAISGQGYGYTF. The J gene is TRBJ1-2, the V gene TRBV10-3, with 7 bases aligning to TRBD1. CDR3 length: 12 amino acids. V shed 4 bases, J shed 5 bases, and the junction held 1 base outside the gene matches. Looked up from germline, CDR1 is ENHRY and CDR2 is SYGVKD.

The chain recombines TRBV15 with TRBJ1-2, with TRBD1 identical over 9 bases. V dropped 3 bases and J dropped 8; count of bases not matched to a gene: 7. Germline assignment: CDR1 LNHNV and CDR2 YYDKDF (reference sequence). The CDR3 is 14 amino acids. In nucleotides, the CDR3 is TGTGCCACCAGCAGCCGGCGGACAGGGGACGGCTACACCTTC. This codes for CATSSRRTGDGYTF. The entire variable domain, with the rest obtained from reference TRBV15 and TRBJ1-2, is as follows: DAMVIQNPRYQVTQFGKPVTLSCSQTLNHNVMYWYQQKSSQAPKLLFHYYDKDFNNEADTPDNFQSRRPNTSFCFLDIRSPGLGDTAMYLCATSSRRTGDGYTFGSGTRLTVV.

J is TRBJ2-4 and V is TRBV7-2, with TRBD2 matching 7 bases. J lost 4 bases, V lost 4 bases, and 4 bases had no gene match. The germline gives CDR1 SGHTA, CDR2 FQGNSA. The CDR3 contains 14 residues. This CDR3 reads CASSWGGSKNIQYF. The CDR3 bases are TGTGCCAGCAGCTGGGGGGGTTCGAAAAACATTCAGTACTTC.